This is a list of T cell receptor beta chains from one sample in a study of CD8+ T cells in alopecia areata. Clones were read by immunoSEQ multiplex PCR, and TCRdb kept only the in-frame ones, dropping some. The repertoire holds 110,000 to 150,000 clones, with 65% to 90% as singletons. The specimen comprised CD8+ T cells sorted from blood, sampled at week 4, from a patient treated with tofacitinib. Receptor source: a human donor with alopecia areata. CDR3s include the opening cysteine and the closing phenylalanine or tryptophan. A D gene is named only where the DNA matches it firmly. Rows give clone size only sometimes, using once, few, many, or a class for an expanded clone.

TRBV5-1,-,TRBJ2-3,-,TGCGCCAGCAGCTTAAGTGGGCGCACAGATACGCAGTATTTT,CASSLSGRTDTQYF
TRBV7-9,TRBD1,TRBJ2-7,-,TGTGCCAGCAGCCCGGGACAGCGTTTATACGAGCAGTACTTC,CASSPGQRLYEQYF
TRBV25-1,TRBD1,TRBJ2-7,few,TGTGCCAGCGGATGGGACAGTTTGAACGAGCAGTACTTC,CASGWDSLNEQYF
TRBV27,-,TRBJ1-1,-,TGTGCCAGCAGCGAGATTGGGCAACGTGAAGCTTTCTTT,CASSEIGQREAFF
TRBV27,-,TRBJ2-7,-,TGTGCCAGCGGGAGAGGTCAGCAGTACGAGCAGTACTTC,CASGRGQQYEQYF
TRBV29-1,-,TRBJ1-3,-,TGCAGCGTTCGGACAGTGGATGGAAACACCATATATTTT,CSVRTVDGNTIYF
TRBV29-1,TRBD2,TRBJ2-1,-,TGCAGCGTTGAGCTAGCGGGGGGGCGAGAGCAGTTCTTC,CSVELAGGREQFF
TRBV30,-,TRBJ2-7,-,TGTGCCTGGGGACAGCGGCCTTCCTACGAGCAGTACTTC,CAWGQRPSYEQYF
TRBV7-9,-,TRBJ1-2,-,TGTGCCAGCAGCTCGCCGGGGACTAACTATGGCTACACCTTC,CASSSPGTNYGYTF
TRBV13,-,TRBJ2-1,-,TGTGCCAGCAGCCCTAGTTTCGGGGGCCGTAACAATGAGCAGTTCTTC,CASSPSFGGRNNEQFF
TRBV4-3,TRBD1,TRBJ2-3,-,TGCGCCAGCAGCCCGGGGACAGGGGGAACAGATACGCAGTATTTT,CASSPGTGGTDTQYF
TRBV28,-,TRBJ2-3,-,TGTGCCAGCAGCACAATCCAGGACCGGGATACGCAGTATTTT,CASSTIQDRDTQYF
TRBV2,TRBD1,TRBJ2-7,-,TGTGCCAGCAAAGAACTTGGGACAGGGGTATACGAGCAGTACTTC,CASKELGTGVYEQYF
TRBV4-3,TRBD2,TRBJ2-2,-,TGCGCCAGCAGCCTCTGGACTAGCGGGGGGTCGCTGACCGGGGAGCTGTTTTTT,CASSLWTSGGSLTGELFF
TRBV7-2,-,TRBJ2-1,-,TGTGCCAGCAGCTTTTCAGGGCATGAGCAGTTCTTC,CASSFSGHEQFF
TRBV6-5,-,TRBJ2-5,-,TGTGCCAGCACTCAGGGTGGGCGTCTGGAGACCCAGTACTTC,CASTQGGRLETQYF
TRBV27,TRBD1,TRBJ1-1,-,TGTGCCAGCAGTTTGGTGACAGGGGCCAACACTGAAGCTTTCTTT,CASSLVTGANTEAFF
TRBV29-1,TRBD2,TRBJ2-1,-,TGCAGCGGCGAGAACGGGACTAGCAGTGAGCAGTTCTTC,CSGENGTSSEQFF
TRBV13,TRBD2,TRBJ2-5,-,TGTGCCAGCAGCACCGAGGGACTAGCGGGGCAAGAGACCCAGTACTTC,CASSTEGLAGQETQYF
TRBV15,-,TRBJ2-3,-,TGTGCCACCAGCAGAGAGCCCTCGACTACCTCGGTTACAGATACGCAGTATTTT,CATSREPSTTSVTDTQYF
TRBV5-1,-,TRBJ2-6,-,TGCGCCAGCAGCTTGAGAGTTGCAGGGGCCAACGTCCTGACTTTC,CASSLRVAGANVLTF
TRBV5-1,-,TRBJ2-7,few,TGCGCCAGCAGCTTGGGACCGACCTACGAGCAGTACTTC,CASSLGPTYEQYF
TRBV29-1,-,TRBJ2-5,-,TGCAGCGTTGAAGATGGGACCTGGGGGGAAGAGACCCAGTACTTC,CSVEDGTWGEETQYF
TRBV4-3,-,TRBJ2-1,-,TGCGCCAGCAGCCAACAACTAGCTGGGGCATACAATGAGCAGTTCTTC,CASSQQLAGAYNEQFF
TRBV29-1,-,TRBJ2-7,-,TGCAGCGTTGAGAGTGGCGGCTCCTACGAGCAGTACTTC,CSVESGGSYEQYF
TRBV7-9,TRBD2,TRBJ2-5,once,TGTGCCAGCAGCTTAGTAGCTAGCGGGGGTCCCCAAGAGACCCAGTACTTC,CASSLVASGGPQETQYF
TRBV7-7,-,TRBJ1-4,-,TGTGCTAGCAGCCCTTGCGGCCGTAATGAAAAACTGTTTTTT,CASSPCGRNEKLFF
TRBV7-9,TRBD2,TRBJ2-3,-,TGTGCCATCTTCCTAGCGGGCCTCACAGATACGCAGTATTTT,CAIFLAGLTDTQYF
TRBV13,-,TRBJ2-2,few,TGTGCCAGCAGCCCTAAAAGGACAGCGAACACCGGGGAGCTGTTTTTT,CASSPKRTANTGELFF
TRBV10-3,TRBD2,TRBJ2-3,-,TGTGCCATCAGTGAGTCCCGCACGGGGGGAGATACGCAGTATTTT,CAISESRTGGDTQYF
TRBV4-3,-,TRBJ2-7,-,TGCGCCAGCAGCCAGGAAGACAGGCTGTCCTACGAGCAGTACTTC,CASSQEDRLSYEQYF
TRBV7-9,TRBD1,TRBJ2-5,-,TGTGCCAGCAGCTCGCCCTACACAGGGGTTGAGGAGACCCAGTACTTC,CASSSPYTGVEETQYF
TRBV4-1,-,TRBJ1-5,-,TGCGCCAGCAGCCAAGACGTAGGGCCAAATCAGCCCCAGCATTTT,CASSQDVGPNQPQHF
TRBV4-3,TRBD1,TRBJ1-6,-,TGCGCCAGCAGCCCTGGACAGGATAATTCACCCCTCCACTTT,CASSPGQDNSPLHF
TRBV15,-,TRBJ2-1,few,TGTGCCACCAGCACGTCCGTCTCCTACAATGAGCAGTTCTTC,CATSTSVSYNEQFF
TRBV7-9,-,TRBJ2-5,-,TGTGCCAGCAGCGATACTAGCTCCTCAGAGACCCAGTACTTC,CASSDTSSSETQYF
TRBV19,TRBD2,TRBJ2-7,-,TGTGCCAGTAGTCTAGCGGGGCGTCCCTACGAGCAGTACTTC,CASSLAGRPYEQYF
TRBV14,TRBD2,TRBJ2-2,-,TGTGCCAGCAGCCAACGACTAGCGGGGGCCGGGGAGCTGTTTTTT,CASSQRLAGAGELFF
TRBV29-1,TRBD1,TRBJ1-2,-,TGCAGCGTTGAATTATCGACAGGGAACTATGGCTACACCTTC,CSVELSTGNYGYTF
TRBV10-3,-,TRBJ2-3,-,TGTGCCATCAGTGAGTGGCGGGGTCCTTCAGTGGAGGATACGCAGTATTTT,CAISEWRGPSVEDTQYF
TRBV28,-,TRBJ2-5,-,TGTGCCAGCAGTTTGACCCAAGAGACCCAGTACTTC,CASSLTQETQYF
TRBV25-1,TRBD1,TRBJ1-4,-,TGTGCCAGCAGTGTCTGGACAGGGTTCGGTGAAAAACTGTTTTTT,CASSVWTGFGEKLFF
TRBV6-5,-,TRBJ1-1,-,TGTGCCAGCGGATTGGGGATGAACACTGAAGCTTTCTTT,CASGLGMNTEAFF
TRBV6-6,-,TRBJ1-1,-,TGTGCCAGCAGTTGGGGGGGGAACACTGAAGCTTTCTTT,CASSWGGNTEAFF
TRBV5-4,-,TRBJ2-3,-,TGTGCCAGCAGCTCAGACGACCCCCCCACAGATACGCAGTATTTT,CASSSDDPPTDTQYF
TRBV6-5,-,TRBJ2-2,few,TGTGCCAGCAGAACCTCGGTTTTCACCGGGGAGCTGTTTTTT,CASRTSVFTGELFF
TRBV2,TRBD2,TRBJ2-1,-,TGTGCCAGCCTCGCCGCCAGCGGGGGGTCCGTAAACCGGGACAATGAGCAGTTCTTC,CASLAASGGSVNRDNEQFF
TRBV5-8,TRBD1,TRBJ2-3,medium-sized,TGTGCCAGCAGCTTGGAAGGGGGACAGGCAGTAGATACGCAGTATTTT,CASSLEGGQAVDTQYF
TRBV14,-,TRBJ1-2,few,TGTGCCAGCAGCCACCCCGGGACTCCCCAAAGCTACACCTTC,CASSHPGTPQSYTF
TRBV29-1,-,TRBJ2-1,-,TGCAGCGTTGAAGGCCGGGGGCTTTATAATGAGCAGTTCTTC,CSVEGRGLYNEQFF
TRBV5-4,-,TRBJ2-1,-,TGTGCCAGCAGCTACATTACAGGCCTCCGTAAGAATGAGCAGTTCTTC,CASSYITGLRKNEQFF
TRBV29-1,-,TRBJ2-3,-,TGCAGCGTTGAAGAACCGGGACCTAGCACAGATACGCAGTATTTT,CSVEEPGPSTDTQYF
TRBV7-2,TRBD1,TRBJ2-7,-,TGTGCCAGCAGCTCGGACAGGGGACGAACCTACGAGCAGTACTTC,CASSSDRGRTYEQYF
TRBV14,-,TRBJ2-7,-,TGTGCCAGCAGCCAGCTGGCCAGCGCAACCTACGAGCAGTACTTC,CASSQLASATYEQYF